Below are 24 T cell receptor beta chains sequenced from a single sample in a study of beta chain features in type 1 diabetes. As every portion of the isolated RNA was reverse transcribed, the sequencing read expressed TCRB transcripts. The assay was immunoSEQ multiplex PCR, and TCRdb's table has in-frame clones only and misses some. The table has just over 600,000 clones, about 14% seen once. The sample comprised naive CD4+ T cells from blood. Receptor source: a man younger than 30 in good health.

The chain carries TRBV7-2 and TRBJ2-7; a possible D gene is TRBD1 (7 bases). This CDR3 has 15 amino acids. V gave up 3 bases and J gave up 5 bases, with 17 bases separating them. Germline assignment: CDR1 SGHTA and CDR2 FQGNSA. In nucleotides, the CDR3 is TGTGCCAGCAGCTTTATGGAGGGGGCAGTCCACGAGCAGTACTTC. Protein product: CASSFMEGAVHEQYF.

The chain carries TRBV7-9 and TRBJ1-2, with D possibly TRBD1 on 5 matching bases. Trimming left V 0 bases short and J 4 bases short, with 9 bases between. CDR1 and CDR2 from the germline V gene are SEHNR and FQNEAQ (reference sequence). The CDR3 contains 14 residues. CDR3 bases: TGTGCCAGCAGCTTAGCGGGTAGGGGCTATGGCTACACCTTC. Translated: CASSLAGRGYGYTF.

The table lists this clone with a few counts. The genes are TRBV9 and TRBJ2-5; 8 bases are a match to TRBD1. The DNA end is more similar to TRBJ2-7, so the J call may be wrong. CDR3 size: 15 residues. Germline values: CDR1 SGDLS, CDR2 YYNGEE. The CDR3 sequence: CASSPGRGLPYEQYF. For the CDR3, the DNA is TGTGCCAGCAGTCCCGGCAGGGGGCTACCCTACGAGCAGTACTTC.

This clone was counted only a few times. The chain uses TRBV14 and TRBJ1-1; D is ambiguous. This CDR3 has 14 amino acids. The germline V gene encodes CDR1 SGHDN and CDR2 FVKESK. V lost 4 bases to trimming and J lost 1 base, with 10 bases between them. The CDR3 sequence: CASSRQLTNTEAFF. In nucleotides, the CDR3 is TGTGCCAGCAGCCGGCAGCTAACGAACACTGAAGCTTTCTTT.

This clone was picked up a small number of times. A much larger clone differs from this one at a single base, so this may be a read error. In the same sample, other DNA sequences code for this CDR3. The rearrangement uses TRBV6-6 and TRBJ2-5, with D unclear. Germline values: CDR1 MNHNY, CDR2 SVGAGI (reference sequence). The CDR3 is 10 amino acids. Trimming stripped 6 bases from V and 2 bases from J, with 1 base between. In DNA, the CDR3 is TGTGCCAGCAGGCAAGAGACCCAGTACTTC. It translates to CASRQETQYF.

This clone was seen more than once but under ten times. The chain carries TRBV5-1 and TRBJ2-5, with TRBD1 as a possible D gene (6 bases). Trimming cost V 0 bases and J 3 bases, with 9 bases left between them. The CDR3 covers 14 residues. The germline CDR1 and CDR2 sequences are SGHRS and YFSETQ. Here the CDR3 DNA reads TGCGCCAGCAGCTTGGCAGGACAGAAAGAGACCCAGTACTTC. It translates to CASSLAGQKETQYF. Using reference TRBV5-1 and TRBJ2-5 for the parts outside the CDR3, the full variable domain is KAGVTQTPRYLIKTRGQQVTLSCSPISGHRSVSWYQQTPGQGLQFLFEYFSETQRNKGNFPGRFSGRQFSNSRSEMNVSTLELGDSALYLCASSLAGQKETQYFGPGTRLLVL.

The chain couples TRBV10-3 to TRBJ2-6, with D possibly being TRBD2 (5 bases). The CDR3 totals 14 residues. V lost 8 bases, J lost 0 bases, and 8 bases lay in between. In germline, CDR1 is ENHRY, CDR2 SYGVKD. The CDR3 spells CAIGGFSGANVLTF. In DNA, the CDR3 is TGTGCCATCGGCGGGTTCTCTGGGGCCAACGTCCTGACTTTC.

This chain uses TRBV7-9 with TRBJ2-3, with no clear D. Germline values: CDR1 SEHNR, CDR2 FQNEAQ (reference sequence). The V gene lost 5 bases and the J gene lost 6 bases, with 9 bases spanning the gap. The CDR3 totals 12 residues. The CDR3 DNA reads as TGTGCCAGCAGCCAAACATTTGATACGCAGTATTTT. Protein: CASSQTFDTQYF.

V is TRBV9 and J is TRBJ1-3; weak D call: TRBD1 (6 bases). Germline loops: CDR1 SGDLS, CDR2 YYNGEE. This CDR3 spans 16 amino acids. The V end was cut by 2 bases, the J end by 0 bases, with 12 bases between. Written as DNA, the CDR3 is TGTGCCAGCAGCGTTGACAGGCGGAGCTCTGGAAACACCATATATTTT. It encodes CASSVDRRSSGNTIYF.

The chain links TRBV11-1 to TRBJ2-7; no clear D. This CDR3 has 14 amino acids. Germline-derived CDR1 and CDR2 are SGHAT and FQDESV (reference sequence). Between the trimmed V and J ends, which lost 5 bases and 3 bases, there was a span of 14 bases. The chain's CDR3 is CASSNPTLVYEQYF. DNA for the CDR3: TGTGCCAGCAGCAACCCTACCCTAGTCTACGAGCAGTACTTC.

This clone was seen more than once but under ten times. This CDR3 is CAWAPLGLVSYEQYF. DNA for the CDR3: TGTGCCTGGGCCCCTCTAGGACTAGTTTCTTACGAGCAGTACTTC. The rearrangement uses TRBV30 and TRBJ2-7; 7 nucleotides line up with TRBD2. CDR1 is GTSNPN, CDR2 SVGIG, per germline (reference sequence). The CDR3 totals 15 residues. The J segment lost 4 bases and the V segment lost 5 bases, leaving 14 bases of the junction unmatched.

The sample holds a few counts of this clone. J is TRBJ2-4 and V is TRBV27; 7 nucleotides match TRBD2. J gave up 0 bases and V 6 bases, and 23 bases lay outside the gene matches. The CDR3 has 21 residues. Germline V gives CDR1 MNHEY, CDR2 SMNVEV (reference sequence). CDR3 residues: CASSPSGQRGSSDLAKNIQYF. DNA of the CDR3: TGTGCCAGCAGCCCTTCGGGCCAGCGGGGTTCTTCTGATCTAGCCAAAAACATTCAGTACTTC.

This clone showed up just a few times. The chain uses TRBV4-2 and TRBJ2-3; TRBD2 agrees at 10 bases. Germline CDR1 reads LGHNA; CDR2 reads YNFKEQ. This CDR3 is built from 15 residues. The ends lost 3 bases at V and 5 bases at J; junction bases unmatched: 5. CDR3 nucleotide sequence: TGTGCCAGCAGCCATCCTAGCGGGAGCGTAGATACGCAGTATTTT. Its translation is CASSHPSGSVDTQYF.

This clone was counted between two and nine times. The chain recombines TRBV4-3 with TRBJ2-3; D remains unclear. V gave up 1 base and J gave up 2 bases, with 16 bases separating them. Looked up from germline, CDR1 is LGHNA and CDR2 is YSLEER. The length of the CDR3 is 17 residues. CDR3 DNA: TGCGCCAGCAGCCAAGCGCGAACCCGGTTCCTCACAGATACGCAGTATTTT. Translating gives CASSQARTRFLTDTQYF.

V and J are TRBV7-2 and TRBJ1-3; no clear D. V shed 1 base and J shed 16 bases, with 14 bases lying between them. CDR3 size: 12 residues. Per germline, CDR1 SGHTA and CDR2 FQGNSA. The CDR3 DNA reads as TGTGCCAGCAGCTTAGTCTCCCATGTACTGTATTTT. Translating it yields CASSLVSHVLYF.

Of note for this clone: The junction departs from germline at one end; a sequencing error may be responsible. This sample also contains other DNA sequences that code for the same CDR3. V and J are TRBV5-4 and TRBJ2-6; TRBD1 might be the D (6 bases). Germline lookup yields CDR1 SGHNT and CDR2 YYREEE (reference sequence). The length of the CDR3 is 17 residues. The CDR3 loop is CASSLLGQSSGANVLTF. The CDR3 bases are TGTGCCAGCAGCTTGCTCGGACAGAGCTCTGGGGCCAACGTTCTGACTTTC. Combining the CDR3 with reference TRBV5-4 and TRBJ2-6 gives the whole variable domain ETGVTQSPTHLIKTRGQQVTLRCSSQSGHNTVSWYQQALGQGPQFIFQYYREEENGRGNFPPRFSGLQFPNYSSELNVNALELDDSALYLCASSLLGQSSGANVLTFGAGSRLTVL.

This clone turned up a few times. The rearrangement joins TRBV19 to TRBJ1-1; 10 positions agree with TRBD1. CDR1 and CDR2 (germline): LNHDA, SQIVND (reference sequence). This CDR3 spans 13 amino acids. Trimming at V came to 5 bases and at J to 11 bases, leaving 8 bases not matched to a gene. The DNA for the CDR3 is TGTGCCAGTAGTCCTGACAGGGGGCAATCGGCTTTCTTT. Protein product: CASSPDRGQSAFF.

The CDR3 DNA follows: TGTGCCAGCACAGGGTTGGCTGGCTACACCTTC. This gives the protein CASTGLAGYTF. The chain joins TRBV10-3 to TRBJ1-2; a weak D match, TRBD1 (6 bases). CDR1 ENHRY and CDR2 SYGVKD come from the germline V gene. This CDR3 spans 11 amino acids. The V gene lost 10 bases and the J gene lost 7 bases, with 13 bases spanning the gap.

The gene calls are TRBV10-3 and TRBJ1-6; D is ambiguous. CDR3 length: 12 residues. Germline V gene data show CDR1 as ENHRY and CDR2 as SYGVKD. Trimming stripped 8 bases from V and 6 bases from J, with 8 bases between. DNA of the CDR3: TGTGCCATCTCTGGCAGTAATTCACCCCTCCACTTT. It yields the protein CAISGSNSPLHF.

This clone came up a few times. This chain's CDR3 is CASSQGSLAGGYEQYF. In DNA form, the CDR3 reads TGTGCCAGCAGCCAAGGGTCACTAGCGGGAGGGTACGAGCAGTACTTC. The V gene is TRBV4-2, the J gene TRBJ2-7, with TRBD2 matching 13 bases. In germline, CDR1 is LGHNA, CDR2 YNFKEQ. V trimming: 1 base; J trimming: 4 bases; junction bases outside the gene matches: 4. This CDR3 spans 16 amino acids.

This clone showed up just a few times. The chain has TRBV7-9 and TRBJ2-1; TRBD2 agrees at 8 bases. This CDR3 contains 14 residues. The trim removed 2 bases at V and 7 bases at J, leaving 4 bases unmatched. CDR1 SEHNR and CDR2 FQNEAQ come from the germline V gene (reference sequence). The CDR3 bases are TGTGCCAGCAGCTTAAAAGCGGGAGTGAATGAGCAGTTCTTC. Translated: CASSLKAGVNEQFF.

The rearrangement joins TRBV28 to TRBJ1-1; TRBD1 might be the D (5 bases). CDR3 length equals 14 residues. V lost 5 bases to trimming and J lost 1 base, with 11 bases between them. Germline V gives CDR1 MDHEN, CDR2 SYDVKM. CDR3 nucleotide sequence: TGTGCCAGCAGTCCTCAGACAGCGAACACTGAAGCTTTCTTT. It codes for CASSPQTANTEAFF. The variable domain in full, completed from reference TRBV28 and TRBJ1-1, reads DVKVTQSSRYLVKRTGEKVFLECVQDMDHENMFWYRQDPGLGLRLIYFSYDVKMKEKGDIPEGYSVSREKKERFSLILESASTNQTSMYLCASSPQTANTEAFFGQGTRLTVV.

V and J are TRBV27 and TRBJ2-7; perhaps TRBD2 as D (6 bases). Germline V lookup: CDR1 MNHEY, CDR2 SMNVEV (reference sequence). The V and J ends lost 5 bases and 2 bases respectively, with 13 bases between them. The CDR3 has 14 residues. The CDR3 region has the DNA TGTGCCAGCAGTCCGACTAGTCCTCCCTACGAGCAGTACTTC. It encodes CASSPTSPPYEQYF.

The chain is built from TRBV7-2 and TRBJ1-6; no reliable D call. The CDR3 is 16 residues long. The ends were cut back, 2 bases at V and 0 bases at J, with 8 bases in the middle. CDR1 and CDR2 (germline): SGHTA, FQGNSA. The CDR3 bases are TGTGCCAGCAGCTTATACAGCACCTCCTATAATTCACCCCTCCACTTT. This encodes CASSLYSTSYNSPLHF.